One sample yielded the 16 T cell receptor beta chains listed below, sequenced in a study of blood T cell repertoires in COVID-19. Method: immunoSEQ multiplex PCR; TCRdb's copy keeps in-frame clones and lacks some. This table has some 150,000 clones, 86% appearing once. Sequenced: peripheral blood. These receptors were obtained from a man between 65 and 80 years old with acute or convalescent COVID-19.

A few counts support this clone. The rearrangement links TRBV5-4 to TRBJ1-2; 7 nucleotides align to TRBD1. This CDR3 contains 14 residues. The germline CDR1 and CDR2 sequences are SGHNT and YYREEE (reference sequence). V dropped 2 bases and J dropped 4; count of bases not matched to a gene: 5. The CDR3, as DNA: TGTGCCAGCAGCTTCTGGACAGGAGGCTATGGCTACACCTTC. Translating it yields CASSFWTGGYGYTF.

This chain connects TRBV10-3 to TRBJ2-3, with D possibly being TRBD1 (6 bases). Trimming pared 10 bases from V and 3 bases from J, leaving 14 bases between. Germline CDR1 is ENHRY and CDR2 is SYGVKD. CDR3 size: 13 residues. The CDR3 is CATYRVGTDTQYF. The CDR3 nucleotides read TGTGCCACATACAGGGTAGGAACAGATACGCAGTATTTT.

This chain connects TRBV6-5 to TRBJ2-5, with no clear D. This CDR3 has 13 residues. The germline V gene encodes CDR1 MNHEY and CDR2 SVGAGI. Trimming cost V 8 bases and J 1 base, with 11 bases left between them. This chain's CDR3 is CASRRHIQETQYF. In DNA form, the CDR3 reads TGTGCCAGCCGTAGACACATCCAAGAGACCCAGTACTTC.

V usage is TRBV3-1 (or the pseudogene TRBV3-2) and J usage is TRBJ1-4; no firm D call. Germline CDR1 and CDR2: LGHDT and YNNKEL (reference sequence). The CDR3 sequence is 20 residues long. V was trimmed by 0 bases and J by 0 bases, leaving 20 bases between them. The CDR3 spells CASSQDLGGPLVATNEKLFF. The CDR3 DNA is TGTGCCAGCAGCCAAGATCTCGGAGGCCCTTTAGTTGCAACTAATGAAAAACTGTTTTTT.

This chain connects TRBV10-3 to TRBJ2-1, with D possibly matching TRBD1 (6 bases). The CDR3 consists of 15 residues. V lost 2 bases and J 5 bases, leaving 13 bases between the germline ends. Germline V gene sequence: CDR1 ENHRY, CDR2 SYGVKD. The CDR3 nucleotides read TGTGCCATCAGTGAGGATAAGGGGGTAGACAATGAGCAGTTCTTC. Amino acids: CAISEDKGVDNEQFF.

This clone was seen just once. The chain combines TRBV5-1 with TRBJ2-5, with 8 bases lining up with TRBD2. J lost 5 bases, V lost 0 bases, and 9 bases had no gene match. In germline, CDR1 is SGHRS, CDR2 YFSETQ. This CDR3 comprises 16 residues. The CDR3 DNA sequence: TGCGCCAGCAGCTTGGCTTTCCGGGAGGGCGAGGAGACCCAGTACTTC. This gives the protein CASSLAFREGEETQYF.

CDR3 bases: TGCGCCAGCAGCCATGGACAGGGTTATAATTCACCCCTCCACTTT. This codes for CASSHGQGYNSPLHF. The gene calls are TRBV4-3 and TRBJ1-6; TRBD1 agrees at 8 bases. J lost 4 bases, V lost 3 bases, and 2 bases had no gene match. This CDR3 has 15 amino acids. Germline CDR1 reads LGHNA; CDR2 reads YSLEER.

The chain couples TRBV19 to TRBJ1-4; D is uncertain. Germline values: CDR1 LNHDA, CDR2 SQIVND (reference sequence). The CDR3 runs 14 residues. Trimming cost V 7 bases and J 8 bases, with 17 bases left between them. DNA of the CDR3: TGTGCCAGTACCCAGACATACGACGCCGAAAAACTGTTTTTT. Encoded protein: CASTQTYDAEKLFF.

Details on this clone: Other DNA sequences from this sample encode an identical CDR3 as well. The chain is built from TRBV30 and TRBJ2-7; 7 positions match TRBD1. Trimming at V came to 1 base and at J to 5 bases, leaving 2 bases not matched to a gene. CDR1 GTSNPN and CDR2 SVGIG come from the germline V gene (reference sequence). The CDR3 spans 12 residues. The CDR3 sequence is CAWSGGGDEQYF. The CDR3 DNA reads as TGTGCCTGGAGTGGAGGGGGCGACGAGCAGTACTTC.

The table lists this clone with a few counts. The chain joins TRBV19 to TRBJ1-5; 7 bases are shared with TRBD1. Germline values: CDR1 LNHDA, CDR2 SQIVND (reference sequence). The ends lost 5 bases at V and 0 bases at J; junction bases unmatched: 16. This CDR3 contains 19 residues. DNA for the CDR3: TGTGCCAGTAGTTCGGCCCCAAAAGACAGGGTTTATAGCAATCAGCCCCAGCATTTT. It specifies CASSSAPKDRVYSNQPQHF.

The chain recombines TRBV5-1 with TRBJ2-1, with a weak D call TRBD2 (6 bases). V lost 4 bases and J lost 0, with 11 bases in between. This CDR3 spans 15 amino acids. The germline CDR1 and CDR2 sequences are SGHRS and YFSETQ. In nucleotides, the CDR3 is TGCGCCAGCAGCCCCCGAGCGGGCTCCTACAATGAGCAGTTCTTC. Translating it yields CASSPRAGSYNEQFF.

This chain connects TRBV5-1 to TRBJ2-1; 14 bases are shared with TRBD2. The V gene's germline CDR1 is SGHRS and CDR2 YFSETQ. Losses at the gene ends were 4 bases for V and 10 bases for J; bases not matched to a gene: 7. The CDR3 consists of 15 residues. The DNA of the CDR3 is TGCGCCAGCAGCCCTGGGACTAGCGGGAGTCGGGAGCAGTTCTTC. Translated, it gives CASSPGTSGSREQFF.

The chain carries TRBV5-1 and TRBJ2-5, with 9 bases matching TRBD1. In germline, CDR1 is SGHRS, CDR2 YFSETQ. The V and J ends lost 0 bases and 5 bases, in that order; junction bases with no gene match: 8. The CDR3 runs to 16 residues. CDR3 bases: TGCGCCAGCAGCTTGGCCCCGACAGGGGGACGTGAGACCCAGTACTTC. This sequence encodes CASSLAPTGGRETQYF. The entire variable domain, with the rest obtained from reference TRBV5-1 and TRBJ2-5, is as follows: KAGVTQTPRYLIKTRGQQVTLSCSPISGHRSVSWYQQTPGQGLQFLFEYFSETQRNKGNFPGRFSGRQFSNSRSEMNVSTLELGDSALYLCASSLAPTGGRETQYFGPGTRLLVL.

The chain employs TRBV23-1 and TRBJ2-5, with 14 bases identical to TRBD2. TRBV23-1 is labeled an ORF, and its function is uncertain. The CDR3 spans 18 residues. Trimming at V came to 2 bases and at J to 4 bases, leaving 9 bases not matched to a gene. CDR3 bases: TGCGCCAGCAGTCAACTTCCGGGACTAGCGGGAGAAAGAGAGACCCAGTACTTC. Translation: CASSQLPGLAGERETQYF.

CDR3: CASSPGTGGYEKLFF. The CDR3 bases are TGTGCCAGCAGCCCTGGGACAGGGGGCTATGAAAAACTGTTTTTT. The J gene is TRBJ1-4, the V gene TRBV3-1 (or the pseudogene TRBV3-2), with 12 bases fitting TRBD1. V shed 4 bases and J 6 bases; nucleotides not matched to a gene: 3. The V gene's germline CDR1 is LGHDT and CDR2 YNNKEL (reference sequence). The CDR3 is 15 amino acids.

This clone has just one count. The V and J genes are TRBV6-5 and TRBJ1-4; D might be TRBD1 (6 bases). With 6 bases removed from V and 4 bases from J, the gap between germline ends came to 9 bases. The CDR3 spans 13 residues. CDR1 is MNHEY, CDR2 SVGAGI, per germline. CDR3 in DNA: TGTGCCAGCAGCACAGGGTTTAATGAAAAACTGTTTTTT. Translating it yields CASSTGFNEKLFF.